The clone carrying this T cell receptor beta chain was recorded only once. The antigen is not known. Per the original data handling: From ImmunoSEQ came sequences covering only the junction and carrying no quality scores, so filtering differed. Sequencing was performed with immunoSEQ multiplex PCR; in TCRdb, only in-frame clones are kept and a portion is missing. V and J calls and clone size are those listed in that table; D and trimming were worked out from the DNA. The repertoire holds more than 500,000 clones, with 90% to 95% as singletons. These data come from a study of shared clonotypes between healthy human individuals. Study-wide findings and caveats: Sharing across four donors was highest in naive CD4 (around 5%) and lowest in memory CD8 (roughly 0.4%). Donor scarcity curtailed the genetic and exposure-history diversity represented herein.

CD8 cells regarded as naive lacked CD45RO, were positively chosen for CCR7, and omitted terminally differentiated effector memory CD45RA+ cells. The donors were all Caucasian adults (living in Nashville, Tennessee). The CDR3 sequence is 15 residues long. Germline values: CDR1 MNHEY, CDR2 SMNVEV (reference sequence). V was pared by 3 bases and J by 5 bases, with 14 bases between. The chain joins TRBV27 to TRBJ1-5, with D possibly matching TRBD1 (6 bases). The TCR comes from a woman aged 25 to 39 in good health. The sequenced material came from naive CD8+ T cells sorted from blood. CDR3: CASSFAGAGDQPQHF. For the CDR3, the DNA is TGTGCCAGCAGTTTTGCGGGGGCAGGAGATCAGCCCCAGCATTTT.